The source of this TCR beta chain is a study of T cell repertoires in cytomegalovirus infection. Turning to the study itself: Public TCR beta signature analysis indicated the presence of both CMV infection and matching HLA type. Study-level results: Identification of carriers of CMV plus the relevant HLA was achieved through cumulative public TCR beta family frequency.

MiXCR, applied by TCRdb to the reads, yields one record per CDR3 protein. The sample consists of a few hundred thousand distinct CDR3 sequences, over 15% of them appearing once. This clonotype was counted a single time. Its matching antigen is unknown. This clone may be a read error of a much larger clone one base away. CDR3 length equals 14 residues. The chain carries TRBV12-3 or TRBV12-4 and TRBJ2-1; 7 nucleotides agree with TRBD2. This sequence originates from a human donor in good health (CMV status not recorded). Some clones in this sample may be carry-over from other donors' samples. Sequenced material: CD8+ T cells from PBMCs. In DNA form, the CDR3 reads TGTGGCAGCAGTATGGGGGGGTGGGACAATGAGCAGTTCTTC. It encodes CGSSMGGWDNEQFF.